This T cell receptor beta chain emerged from a study of CD8 T cells in ankylosing spondylitis (dated by TCRdb to between 2016 and 2019). The study in broad terms: The study set out to find disease-linked TCR variants by profiling T cell receptor beta repertoires in ankylosing spondylitis patients and healthy donors. Samples of peripheral blood were taken, and for ankylosing spondylitis patients, synovial fluid was collected as well. In total, the full study cohort was made up of about 110 healthy donors and 25 or so ankylosing spondylitis patients.

Results the study describes overall, beyond this receptor: Blood from ankylosing spondylitis patients appeared to be characterized by a TCR beta motif composed of about eight highly homologous amino acid variants. Significant enrichment of the disease-linked clones was reported in matched synovial fluid samples from ankylosing spondylitis patients. Some motif variants had previously been reported in the synovial fluid and blood of reactive arthritis patients, which suggests shared mechanisms of disease initiation. A CD8+ phenotype was shown by the disease-linked clones, which were found at relatively low frequencies in peripheral blood.

Cut back by 6 bases and 2 bases, the V and J ends lie 8 bases apart. According to the germline V gene, CDR1 reads SQVTM and CDR2 reads ANQGSEA. The CDR3 has 11 amino acids, counting the end cysteine and phenylalanine. Only CDR3 DNA is held: 33 bases, read in frame from base 1. TCRdb records Illumina HiSeq 2500 as the sequencer. Quantitative 5'-RACE with molecular barcodes was the method used to prepare the TCR beta libraries. Per the source publication's procedure: Disease-linked TCR variants were identified with a new computational method built on a probabilistic model of VDJ rearrangement. TCRdb itself trimmed the public reads at Q25 with fastp, ran MiXCR and retained productive beta chains. Duplicate CDR3 protein sequences are folded into a single record with the most common DNA and genes. The authors' filters were not applied to this entry. Across this sample there are fewer than 550,000 distinct CDR3 sequences, with approximately 5.3% seen only once. The ten largest clones add up to roughly 3.3% of the sample.

This clonotype was picked up many times. Its antigen specificity is not known. It has no much larger one-base neighbor in the sample; base qualities were not kept. Rearrangement joined TRBV29-1 to TRBJ2-7, with the identity of the D gene unclear. This TCR came from a male donor with ankylosing spondylitis. The sequencing input was blood, either unsorted or a sorted T cell fraction (not recorded which). The CDR3 protein sequence reads: CSVFLTYEQYF. Read as DNA, the sequence is TGCAGCGTCTTTTTGACCTACGAGCAGTACTTC.